These T cell receptor beta chains were read from a single sample in a study of blood T cell repertoires in COVID-19. The data were produced by immunoSEQ multiplex PCR, yet TCRdb's version contains in-frame clones alone and is incomplete. Of around 160,000 clones listed, about four fifths were seen once; the top ten hold 8% to 9%. The sequencing sample was made of peripheral blood. These TCRs come from a human donor with acute or convalescent COVID-19. The donor label of this sample is uncertain. Each CDR3 is given with its conserved first and last residue. A D gene is named only where the DNA matches it firmly. The listing skips clone size in some rows; elsewhere it reads once, few, many or a size class.

TRBJ2-3	15	many	TRBD1	TRBV24-1	TGTGCCACCAGTGATTTTGACAGGGATACAGATACGCAGTATTTT	CATSDFDRDTDTQYF
TRBJ1-2	17	NA	NA	TRBV18	TGTGCCAGCTCGAGGACCCTAGAAACAGGATTTAACTATGGCTACACCTTC	CASSRTLETGFNYGYTF
TRBJ2-3	12	NA	NA	TRBV19	TGTGCCAGTAGTCCAGGGGGGGATACGCAGTATTTT	CASSPGGDTQYF
TRBJ2-2	14	NA	TRBD2	TRBV9	TGTGCCAGCAGCGTAGGGGGAGGGACCGGGGAGCTGTTTTTT	CASSVGGGTGELFF
TRBJ1-1	12	once	NA	TRBV30	TGTGCCTGGGGCCAGGGTGAGACTGAAGCTTTCTTT	CAWGQGETEAFF
TRBJ1-5	16	NA	NA	TRBV1	TGCACCAGCAGCCGGTGTTCCGGGACAGGGCCTCAGCCCCAGCATTTT	CTSSRCSGTGPQPQHF
TRBJ1-2	14	NA	TRBD1	TRBV6-5	TGTGCCAGCAGCGTCGACAGGGGGATCTATGGCTACACCTTC	CASSVDRGIYGYTF
TRBJ1-1	14	NA	TRBD1	TRBV5-5	TGTGCCAGCAGCGACAGGGTGGTTGACACTGAAGCTTTCTTT	CASSDRVVDTEAFF
TRBJ1-6	13	once	TRBD1	TRBV10-3	TGTGCCATGAAGGGGACAGACGATTCACCCCTCCACTTT	CAMKGTDDSPLHF
TRBJ1-3	16	NA	NA	TRBV2	TGTGCCAGCAGCCGATCCGCCGAGGGCTCTGGAAACACCATATATTTT	CASSRSAEGSGNTIYF
TRBJ1-2	13	once	NA	TRBV15	TGTGCCACCAGCAGAGATCGCGGAGGAGGCTACACCTTC	CATSRDRGGGYTF
TRBJ1-1	11	NA	NA	TRBV2	TGTGCCAGCAAACTAGAGAGAAAAGCTTTCTTT	CASKLERKAFF
TRBJ1-1	16	NA	TRBD1	TRBV11-2	TGTGCCAGCAGCCCGCGGGGGACAGGGCTGGGCACTGAAGCTTTCTTT	CASSPRGTGLGTEAFF
TRBJ2-3	16	NA	TRBD1	TRBV10-1	TGCGCCAGCAGTCCCCCCGGGACAGGGCCCACAGATACGCAGTATTTT	CASSPPGTGPTDTQYF
TRBJ1-1	12	NA	NA	TRBV4-1	TGCGCCAGCAGCCAAGGGGGCCCTGAAGCTTTCTTT	CASSQGGPEAFF
TRBJ2-7	14	NA	NA	TRBV5-4	TGTGCCAGCAGCTTTTTGGACAGACCCTACGAGCAGTACTTC	CASSFLDRPYEQYF
TRBJ2-5	14	NA	NA	TRBV9	TGTGCCAGCAGCGCAAGGAGGGTCGGAGAGACCCAGTACTTC	CASSARRVGETQYF
TRBJ2-1	18	NA	NA	TRBV9	TGTGCCAGCAGCCCCTTTACTGACAGGGTCGGGGGACCGGATGAGCAGTTCTTC	CASSPFTDRVGGPDEQFF
TRBJ1-5	15	many	NA	TRBV2	TGTGCCAGCACTCCAACAGGGTATAGCAATCAGCCCCAGCATTTT	CASTPTGYSNQPQHF
TRBJ2-7	13	NA	NA	TRBV11-2	TGTGCCAGCAGCTTTTCTCAGGGATACGAGCAGTACTTC	CASSFSQGYEQYF
TRBJ2-1	15	NA	NA	TRBV27	TGTGCCAGCAGTCCGACAGGATGGGCGTACAATGAGCAGTTCTTC	CASSPTGWAYNEQFF
TRBJ1-1	15	NA	NA	TRBV6-6	TGTGCCAGCAGTTACGGGGGGGCCGGGAACACTGAAGCTTTCTTT	CASSYGGAGNTEAFF
TRBJ1-2	16	NA	NA	TRBV7-3	TGTGCCAGCAGCTTATTTCCCGAGCAGGGTGGCTATGGCTACACCTTC	CASSLFPEQGGYGYTF
TRBJ2-5	11	NA	NA	TRBV5-6	TGTGCCAGCAGCTACGGAGAGACCCAGTACTTC	CASSYGETQYF
TRBJ1-5	15	NA	TRBD1	TRBV6-1	TGTGCCAGCAGTGAAGGGGACAGGCCGCATCAGCCCCAGCATTTT	CASSEGDRPHQPQHF
TRBJ1-3	13	NA	NA	TRBV5-4	TGTGCCAGCAGCGAGGGTACCGAAAACACCATATATTTT	CASSEGTENTIYF
TRBJ1-3	17	once	NA	TRBV15	TGTGCCACCAGCAGAGATCGGACATCGTTTTCTGGAAACACCATATATTTT	CATSRDRTSFSGNTIYF
TRBJ1-2	13	NA	NA	TRBV10-1	TGCGCCAGCAGTGATTCTGCGGAGTATGGCTACACCTTC	CASSDSAEYGYTF
TRBJ1-1	13	NA	NA	TRBV5-1	TGCGCCAGCAGCTTGGCCGCAGGGACTGAAGCTTTCTTT	CASSLAAGTEAFF
TRBJ2-1	12	NA	TRBD2	TRBV10-3	TGTGCGACCGGGGGGATTTACAATGAGCAGTTCTTC	CATGGIYNEQFF
TRBJ1-6	15	many	TRBD1	TRBV5-1	TGCGCCAGCAGCCTTTGGACAGGGCTCTACCCACCCCTCCACTTT	CASSLWTGLYPPLHF
TRBJ2-5	15	NA	TRBD1	TRBV9	TGTGCCAGCAGCCCCGGGACAGGGGGACAAGAGACCCAGTACTTC	CASSPGTGGQETQYF
TRBJ2-5	14	NA	NA	TRBV2	TGTGCCAGTTCTAGGACATCCAACCAAGAGACCCAGTACTTC	CASSRTSNQETQYF
TRBJ2-3	16	NA	NA	TRBV5-1	TGCGCCAGCAGCTTGGTGGAGTCAAGCCCCGCAGATACGCAGTATTTT	CASSLVESSPADTQYF
TRBJ1-2	11	NA	NA	TRBV5-1	TGCGCCAGCAGGCGGGATATGGTCTACACCTTC	CASRRDMVYTF
TRBJ1-2	13	NA	NA	TRBV12-3/TRBV12-4	TGTGCCAGCAGTTCCTCGGGATTCTATGGCTACACCTTC	CASSSSGFYGYTF
TRBJ1-1	16	NA	TRBD1	TRBV5-4	TGTGCCAGCAGCCCAGCCTTCGACAGGGCCCCCACTGAAGCTTTCTTT	CASSPAFDRAPTEAFF
TRBJ2-3	12	NA	NA	TRBV10-2	TGCGCCAGCAGTGAGTCTCTATATACGCAGTATTTT	CASSESLYTQYF
TRBJ2-1	13	NA	NA	TRBV6-5	TGTGCCAGCAGTTACTCGAAACTTAATGAGCAGTTCTTC	CASSYSKLNEQFF
TRBJ2-3	16	NA	NA	TRBV29-1	TGCAGCGTTGAAGGTATCTTAGTTCCTAGCACAGATACGCAGTATTTT	CSVEGILVPSTDTQYF
TRBJ1-3	16	NA	NA	TRBV28	TGTGCCAGCAGCGAAGTACCATCCTACTCTGGAAACACCATATATTTT	CASSEVPSYSGNTIYF
TRBJ1-4	13	NA	NA	TRBV11-3	TGTGCCAGCAGCTTACGGGGGGATGAAAAACTGTTTTTT	CASSLRGDEKLFF
TRBJ2-3	13	NA	NA	TRBV5-1	TGCGCCAGCAGTCGGACTGTCACAGATACGCAGTATTTT	CASSRTVTDTQYF
TRBJ1-1	15	once	NA	TRBV4-1	TGCGCCAGCAGCCAAGGTCAATCCTCGGGGACTGAAGCTTTCTTT	CASSQGQSSGTEAFF
TRBJ1-2	15	NA	TRBD1	TRBV18	TGTGCCAGCTCAGAACAGGACAGGAAAAACTATGGCTACACCTTC	CASSEQDRKNYGYTF
TRBJ1-5	16	NA	TRBD1	TRBV2	TGTGCCAGCAGGCCGGGACAGGGGTCACTTTATCAGCCCCAGCATTTT	CASRPGQGSLYQPQHF
TRBJ1-2	15	NA	NA	TRBV18	TGTGCCAGCTCACCTCCTTCACAGATCAACTATGGCTACACCTTC	CASSPPSQINYGYTF
TRBJ1-3	16	once	NA	TRBV13	TGTGCCAGCAGCTCCCGTCGCCGAGGCTCTGGAAACACCATATATTTT	CASSSRRRGSGNTIYF
TRBJ1-4	14	NA	TRBD1	TRBV5-1	TGCGCCAGCAGCTTCGGACAGGGCAGTGAAAAACTGTTTTTT	CASSFGQGSEKLFF
TRBJ2-1	13	NA	NA	TRBV9	TGTGCCAGCAGCGTAGTCGGCTACAATGAGCAGTTCTTC	CASSVVGYNEQFF